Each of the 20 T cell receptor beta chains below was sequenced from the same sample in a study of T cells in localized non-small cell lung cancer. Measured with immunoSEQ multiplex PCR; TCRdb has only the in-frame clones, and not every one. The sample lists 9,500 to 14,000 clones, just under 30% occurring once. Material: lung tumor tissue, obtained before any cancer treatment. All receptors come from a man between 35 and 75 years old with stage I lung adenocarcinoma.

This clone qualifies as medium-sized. For the CDR3, the DNA is TGTGCCAGCAGTGAAGCGCTTCCCCTAGCGGGGGGCTTTACCACCGGGGAGCTGTTTTTT. Amino acid sequence: CASSEALPLAGGFTTGELFF. The V and J genes are TRBV9 and TRBJ2-2, with 11 positions matching TRBD2. The CDR3 spans 20 residues. Germline V gives CDR1 SGDLS, CDR2 YYNGEE. After removal of 5 bases from V and 4 bases from J, the junction contained 19 bases not matched to a gene. The full variable domain, completed using reference TRBV9 and TRBJ2-2, is DSGVTQTPKHLITATGQRVTLRCSPRSGDLSVYWYQQSLDQGLQFLIQYYNGEERAKGNILERFSAQQFPDLHSELNLSSLELGDSALYFCASSEALPLAGGFTTGELFFGEGSRLTVL.

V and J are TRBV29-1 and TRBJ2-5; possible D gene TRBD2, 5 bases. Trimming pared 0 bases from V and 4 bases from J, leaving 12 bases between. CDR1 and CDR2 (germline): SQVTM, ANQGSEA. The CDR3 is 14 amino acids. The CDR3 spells CSVEDLGNGETQYF. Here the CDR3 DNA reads TGCAGCGTTGAAGATCTCGGGAATGGAGAGACCCAGTACTTC.

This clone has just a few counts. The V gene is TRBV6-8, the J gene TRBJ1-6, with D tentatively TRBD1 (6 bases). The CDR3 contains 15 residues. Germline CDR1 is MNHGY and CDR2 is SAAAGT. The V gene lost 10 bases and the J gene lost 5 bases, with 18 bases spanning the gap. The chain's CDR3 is CAIRGSATDNSPLHF. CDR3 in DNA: TGTGCCATCAGGGGATCAGCCACTGATAATTCACCCCTCCACTTT.

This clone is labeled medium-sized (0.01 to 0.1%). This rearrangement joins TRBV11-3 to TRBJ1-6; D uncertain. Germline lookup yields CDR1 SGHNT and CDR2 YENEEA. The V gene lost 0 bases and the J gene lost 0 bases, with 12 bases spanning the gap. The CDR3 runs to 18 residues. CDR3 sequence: CASSLEVSSSSYNSPLHF. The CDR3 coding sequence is TGTGCCAGCAGCTTAGAGGTATCTTCAAGCTCCTATAATTCACCCCTCCACTTT. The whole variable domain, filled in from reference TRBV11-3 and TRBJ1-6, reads EAGVVQSPRYKIIEKKQPVAFWCNPISGHNTLYWYLQNLGQGPELLIRYENEEAVDDSQLPKDRFSAERLKGVDSTLKIQPAELGDSAVYLCASSLEVSSSSYNSPLHFGNGTRLTVT.

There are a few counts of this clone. DNA of the CDR3: TGTGCCAGCAGCATCGACACCTCCACCGGGGAGCTGTTTTTT. Translation gives CASSIDTSTGELFF. The rearrangement links TRBV6-8 to TRBJ2-2, with D uncertain. The CDR3 totals 14 residues. CDR1 and CDR2 (germline): MNHGY, SAAAGT. V lost 6 bases and J 4 bases, leaving 12 bases between the germline ends.

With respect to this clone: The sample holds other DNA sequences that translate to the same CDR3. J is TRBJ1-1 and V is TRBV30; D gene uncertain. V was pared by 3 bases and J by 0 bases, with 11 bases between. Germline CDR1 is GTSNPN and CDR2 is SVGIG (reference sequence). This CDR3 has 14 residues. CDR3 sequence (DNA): TGTGCCTGGAGCCGCGGGAACATGAACACTGAAGCTTTCTTT. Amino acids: CAWSRGNMNTEAFF.

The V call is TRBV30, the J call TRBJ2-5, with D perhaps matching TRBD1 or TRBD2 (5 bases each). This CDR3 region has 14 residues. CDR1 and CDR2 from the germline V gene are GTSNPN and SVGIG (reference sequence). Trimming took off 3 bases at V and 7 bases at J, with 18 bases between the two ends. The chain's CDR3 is CAWRAPEGWGTQYF. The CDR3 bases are TGTGCCTGGAGGGCCCCCGAGGGGTGGGGGACCCAGTACTTC.

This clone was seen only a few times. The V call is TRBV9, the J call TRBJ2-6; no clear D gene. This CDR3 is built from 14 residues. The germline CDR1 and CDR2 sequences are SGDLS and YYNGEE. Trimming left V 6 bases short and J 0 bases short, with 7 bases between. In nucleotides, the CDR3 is TGTGCCAGCACCTCTAGCTCTGGGGCCAACGTCCTGACTTTC. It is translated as CASTSSSGANVLTF.

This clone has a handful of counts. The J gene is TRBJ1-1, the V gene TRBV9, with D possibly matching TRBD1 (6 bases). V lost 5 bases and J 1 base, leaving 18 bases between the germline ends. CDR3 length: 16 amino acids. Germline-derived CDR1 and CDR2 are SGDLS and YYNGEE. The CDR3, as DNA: TGTGCCAGCAGTGAATTTGGGACACGGACGAACACTGAAGCTTTCTTT. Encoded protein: CASSEFGTRTNTEAFF.

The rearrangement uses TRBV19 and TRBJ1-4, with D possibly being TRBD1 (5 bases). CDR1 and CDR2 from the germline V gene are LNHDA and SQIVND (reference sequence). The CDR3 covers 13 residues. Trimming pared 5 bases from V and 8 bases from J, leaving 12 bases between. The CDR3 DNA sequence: TGTGCCAGTAGTTTGGCAGGGCGGGAAAAACTGTTTTTT. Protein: CASSLAGREKLFF. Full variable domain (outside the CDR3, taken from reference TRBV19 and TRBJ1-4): DGGITQSPKYLFRKEGQNVTLSCEQNLNHDAMYWYRQDPGQGLRLIYYSQIVNDFQKGDIAEGYSVSREKKESFPLTVTSAQKNPTAFYLCASSLAGREKLFFGSGTQLSVL.

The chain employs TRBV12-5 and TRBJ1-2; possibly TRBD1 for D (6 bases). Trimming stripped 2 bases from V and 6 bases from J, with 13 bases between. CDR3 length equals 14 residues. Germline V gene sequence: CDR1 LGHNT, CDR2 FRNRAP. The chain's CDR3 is CASGLTRGQNGYTF. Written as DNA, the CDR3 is TGTGCTAGTGGTTTGACCCGCGGACAGAATGGCTACACCTTC.

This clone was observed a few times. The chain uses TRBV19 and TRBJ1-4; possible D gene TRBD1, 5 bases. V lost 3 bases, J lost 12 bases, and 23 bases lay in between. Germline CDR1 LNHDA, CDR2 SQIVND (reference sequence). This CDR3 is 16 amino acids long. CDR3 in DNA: TGTGCCAGTAGTATGAGCGGGGCCCTATGGGTGGGTCAACTGTTTTTT. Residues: CASSMSGALWVGQLFF.

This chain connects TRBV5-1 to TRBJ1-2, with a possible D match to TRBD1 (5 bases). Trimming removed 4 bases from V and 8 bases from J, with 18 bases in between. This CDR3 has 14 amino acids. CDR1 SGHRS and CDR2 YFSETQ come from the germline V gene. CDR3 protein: CASSPSWAGTGYTF. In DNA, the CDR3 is TGCGCCAGCAGCCCCTCTTGGGCAGGGACGGGCTACACCTTC.

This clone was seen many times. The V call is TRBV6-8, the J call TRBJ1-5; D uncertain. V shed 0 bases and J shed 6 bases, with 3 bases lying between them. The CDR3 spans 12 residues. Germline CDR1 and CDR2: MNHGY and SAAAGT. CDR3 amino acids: CASSYSGQPQHF. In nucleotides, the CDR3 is TGTGCCAGCAGTTACTCGGGTCAGCCCCAGCATTTT.

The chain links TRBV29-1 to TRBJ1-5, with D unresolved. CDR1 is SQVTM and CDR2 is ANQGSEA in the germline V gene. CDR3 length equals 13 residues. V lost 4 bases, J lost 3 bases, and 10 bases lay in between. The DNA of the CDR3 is TGCAGCGTTGCGGCAGCTGACAATCAGCCCCAGCATTTT. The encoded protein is CSVAAADNQPQHF.

The CDR3 region has the DNA TGCAGCGTTGAGGCAGGTTCTAACTATGGCTACACCTTC. Encoded protein: CSVEAGSNYGYTF. The chain links TRBV29-1 to TRBJ1-2; D unclear. Per germline, CDR1 SQVTM and CDR2 ANQGSEA. Trimming took off 3 bases at V and 0 bases at J, with 8 bases between the two ends. The CDR3 is made up of 13 amino acids.

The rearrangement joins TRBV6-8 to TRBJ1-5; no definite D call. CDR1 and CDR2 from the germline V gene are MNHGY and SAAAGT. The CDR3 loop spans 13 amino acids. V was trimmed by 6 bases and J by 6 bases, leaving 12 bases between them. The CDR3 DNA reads TGTGCCAGCAGGTCGCAGGTGGGTCAGCCCCAGCATTTT. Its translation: CASRSQVGQPQHF.

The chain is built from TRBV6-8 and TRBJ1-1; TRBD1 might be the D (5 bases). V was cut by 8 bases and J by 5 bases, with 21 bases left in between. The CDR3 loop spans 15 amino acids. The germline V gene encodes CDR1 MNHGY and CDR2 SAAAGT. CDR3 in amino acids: CASFENEGVGTEAFF. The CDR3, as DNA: TGTGCCAGCTTCGAAAACGAAGGGGTTGGTACTGAAGCTTTCTTT.

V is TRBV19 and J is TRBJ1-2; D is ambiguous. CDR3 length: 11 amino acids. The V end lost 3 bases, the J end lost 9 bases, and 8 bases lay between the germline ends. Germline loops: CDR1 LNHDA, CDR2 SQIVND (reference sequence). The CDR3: CASSIDARYTF. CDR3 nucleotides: TGTGCCAGTAGTATTGACGCCCGCTACACCTTC.

The CDR3 reads CAWAGVLDSNSPLHF. CDR3 bases: TGTGCCTGGGCCGGAGTTCTGGACAGTAATTCACCCCTCCACTTT. This sequence joins TRBV30 and TRBJ1-6, with D perhaps matching TRBD1 (6 bases). The CDR3 runs to 15 residues. Trimming took 5 bases from V and 6 from J, leaving 17 bases between them. The germline gives CDR1 GTSNPN, CDR2 SVGIG (reference sequence).